This passage covers 3 T cell receptor beta chains from one sample sequenced in a study of regulatory T cells in long-lasting Graves disease. iRepertoire HTBI primers and Arm-PCR of CDR3 regions built TCR beta libraries. TCRdb used MiXCR to reprocess the multiplex PCR reads, holding one entry per CDR3 protein. The sample contains a few hundred thousand distinct CDR3 sequences, 15% to 20% of which appear only once. Noted time point: newly diagnosed GD, antithyroid drugs for less than 3 months. TCR sequences were obtained from RNA taken from PBMCs. These records were also assigned to another study, of T cells in Graves' hyperthyroidism and ophthalmopathy.

This material consisted of peripheral blood mononuclear cells (PBMCs), taken at new diagnosis, from a patient treated with antithyroid drugs. The receptors were gathered from a woman under 40 with Graves disease.

The table lists this clonotype with many counts. The rearrangement links TRBV5-4 to TRBJ1-6; D is uncertain. CDR1 SGHNT and CDR2 YYREEE come from the germline V gene (reference sequence). The V end was cut by 2 bases, the J end by 10 bases, with 10 bases between. The CDR3 runs 13 residues. CDR3 sequence: CASSFSAGSPLHF. Here the CDR3 DNA reads TGTGCCAGCAGCTTTTCAGCGGGATCACCCCTCCACTTT.

Many counts were recorded for this clonotype. V is TRBV11-3 and J is TRBJ1-6, with D uncertain. The CDR3 covers 14 residues. Trimming pared 1 base from V and 5 bases from J, leaving 6 bases between. Germline V gene data show CDR1 as SGHNT and CDR2 as YENEEA. This CDR3 is CASSLGGDNSPLHF. The DNA of the CDR3 is TGTGCCAGCAGCTTAGGGGGAGATAATTCACCCCTCCACTTT. Together with reference TRBV11-3 and TRBJ1-6, the CDR3 gives the full variable domain: EAGVVQSPRYKIIEKKQPVAFWCNPISGHNTLYWYLQNLGQGPELLIRYENEEAVDDSQLPKDRFSAERLKGVDSTLKIQPAELGDSAVYLCASSLGGDNSPLHFGNGTRLTVT.

Only a few counts were recorded for this clonotype. The V call is TRBV7-2, the J call TRBJ2-5, with 15 bases fitting TRBD2. Germline lookup yields CDR1 SGHTA and CDR2 FQGNSA. The CDR3 has 18 amino acids. With 1 base clipped from V and 0 bases from J, the junction kept 3 bases outside the gene matches. The chain's CDR3 is CASSLGTSGGAYQETQYF. The CDR3 coding sequence is TGTGCCAGCAGCTTAGGGACTAGCGGGGGGGCGTACCAAGAGACCCAGTACTTC.